The sequence of this T cell receptor (beta chain) was determined in a study of STAT5B mutations in CD4+ large granular lymphocyte leukemia (dated by TCRdb to between 2020 and 2023). About the investigation overall: Among the healthy controls, the CDR3 'QG' motif was associated with a particular HLA allele. The study compared the TCRbeta repertoires of patients with CD4+ T-cell large granular lymphocyte leukemia against those of healthy blood donors. Flow cytometry performed on FACSCanto II or FACSVerse showed that the purified fractions had more than 95% purity among lymphocytes.

Buffy coats from roughly 37 blood donors, supplied by the Finnish Red Cross blood service, were used as healthy controls. All TCR-sequenced material derived from peripheral blood: patient blood samples and healthy donor buffy coats. Ficoll-Hypaque gradient centrifugation was used to isolate peripheral blood mononuclear cells. CD4+ cells were purified magnetically from the buffy coats of healthy controls. The Gentra Puregene Cell and Tissue kit was used to extract genomic DNA, and a Qubit 2.0 fluorometer was used to measure the amount of genomic DNA. The immunoSEQ assay at survey resolution was used to sequence TCRbeta rearrangements from genomic DNA. The source study handled its data this way. In the TCR sequencing data, the lowest productive clonotype frequency that could be detected was 2.59 x 10-5. Only productive TCRbeta rearrangements, defined as complete and in-frame sequences, were included in the analyses. Sample clonality was computed as Simpson clonality in the immunoSEQ Analyzer version 3.0. Based on frequency, clones were grouped as very rare, small, medium, large (1-20%) or hyperexpanded (>20%). Generation probabilities were estimated with OLGA 1.2.3, V-gene circos plots were made with VDJtools, specificities were looked up in VDJdb, and CDR3 motifs were identified with GLIPH. The table comes from immuneACCESS by way of TCRdb, which keeps in-frame sequences with V and J called. Part of the clones is missing from these tables; in studies checked, under half for an unresolved V gene and the rest for unknown reasons. That table furnishes V, J and clone size, whereas the DNA furnished D and trimming. This sample holds around 50,000 clones; approximately 84% were observed only once. Of the sample, roughly 0.35% is held by the ten largest clones.

General study outcomes and caveats: Each patient's main leukemic clonotypes were private, but approximately 23% of these clonotypes showed up at low frequency in the non-leukemic repertoires of other patients. The data were not HLA-matched, and the relatively small sample size could explain the higher clonality seen in CD4+ compared with CD8+ T-LGLL. Compared with healthy CD4+ repertoires, CD4-sorted patient repertoires appeared more clonal, and this difference remained even after the putative leukemic clones were removed.

This clone was observed a few times. Its specific antigen is unknown. Base-call qualities are not available, and no considerably larger clone is one nucleotide away. This TCR derives from a human donor in good health. The sample taken for sequencing was CD4+ T cells from blood buffy coats.

DNA sequence: TGTGCCAGCAGTGAAGGGCAAACGCTTAGTAATTCACCCCTCCACTTT. This encodes CASSEGQTLSNSPLHF. The sequence links TRBV2 to TRBJ1-6; the D segment cannot be called with confidence. The germline ends are 13 bases apart after V is trimmed by 1 base and J by 6 bases. CDR1 and CDR2 (SNHLY, FYNNEI) derive from the germline V gene. From cysteine to phenylalanine, the CDR3 is 16 amino acids long. The read is trimmed to its CDR3 DNA, 48 bases read in frame from base 1.